This TCR beta chain was captured by sequencing in a study of OX40 agonist ivuxolimab in advanced cancers. Concerning the study at large: Ivuxolimab was a fully human IgG2 agonistic monoclonal antibody targeting the costimulatory receptor OX40 (CD134). Three dose-escalation patients achieved partial responses, one with hepatocellular carcinoma and two with cutaneous melanoma. Intravenous ivuxolimab was administered to patients every 2 weeks at six dose levels: 0.01, 0.1, 0.3, 1.5, 3 and 10 mg/kg. Among the 50 to 55 dose-escalation patients, around 20 had hepatocellular carcinoma, roughly 15 melanoma, 9 renal cell carcinoma and 9 head and neck cancer. The purpose of peripheral TCRbeta sequencing was to test whether ivuxolimab changed TCR sequence diversity and led to clonal T-cell expansion. The paper reports the monotherapy dose-escalation portion (N of about 50 patients) of the phase I ivuxolimab trial. In the dose-escalation cohort, over 65% of patients were male, and the mean age was approximately 60 years, with a range of roughly 20 to 79. Patients were allowed to have had prior anti-PD-1, anti-PD-L1 or anti-CTLA-4 therapy, and approximately 37% of the dose-escalation patients had been treated with checkpoint inhibitors. Results the study describes overall, beyond this receptor: Low levels of normalized T-cell clonal expansion were also seen in some patients who did not respond. After ivuxolimab, CD8+ T cells had more expanded clones than CD4+ T cells on average. At doses of 0.1 to 3.0 mg/kg, clonal expansion of both CD4+ and CD8+ T cells in blood was seen between baseline and week 6. The antigen specificity of the peripheral T cells that underwent clonal expansion was not determined. In partial responders in the 0.1-3.0 mg/kg groups, normalized peripheral clonal expansion was found to be among the lowest, especially among CD8+ T cells.

Points on this clone: What this receptor recognizes is not known. No much larger clonotype is one base removed from it; base qualities were not supplied.

For sequencing of the TCRbeta CDR3 region, genomic DNA was extracted from the sorted cells. The immunoSEQ Assay was used for sequencing of TCRbeta CDR3 regions. TCRdb retrieved this table from immuneACCESS and kept in-frame rearrangements only. Not all clones are present; in checked studies, unresolved V genes account for under half, and no reason is known for the remainder. Counted in this sample were 55,000 to 90,000 clones; 82% of them appeared once. The ten largest clonotypes hold approximately 0.38% of the sample. Patients with autoimmune disease history or receiving systemic immunosuppression were excluded from the trial. Peripheral blood for TCR sequencing was drawn from every dose cohort at baseline, at cycle 4 day 1 and at cycle 7 day 1. Samples were obtained from an open-label, multicenter, first-in-human phase I dose-escalation trial of ivuxolimab. Adults with locally advanced or metastatic head and neck squamous cell, hepatocellular, melanoma or renal cell carcinoma were enrolled in the trial. CD4+ and CD8+ T cells were sorted separately from peripheral blood before TCR sequencing.

Sequencing was performed on CD4+ or CD8+ T cells sorted from blood, taken in a trial of the OX40 agonist ivuxolimab. This TCR was recovered from an adult with an advanced solid tumor such as melanoma, head and neck, liver or kidney cancer.

The DNA is TGTGCCAGTAGTCACTCAACCGAGACACGCGACCATGAGCAGTTCTTC. Its product reads: CASSHSTETRDHEQFF. The chain couples TRBV19 to TRBJ2-1, with the identity of the D gene unclear. V drops 5 bases and J drops 8 bases, leaving 22 bases in between. The CDR3 contains 16 residues, cysteine and phenylalanine counted. Only CDR3 DNA remains: 48 bases, in frame from the first base. In the germline V gene (reference sequence), CDR1 corresponds to LNHDA and CDR2 to SQIVND.